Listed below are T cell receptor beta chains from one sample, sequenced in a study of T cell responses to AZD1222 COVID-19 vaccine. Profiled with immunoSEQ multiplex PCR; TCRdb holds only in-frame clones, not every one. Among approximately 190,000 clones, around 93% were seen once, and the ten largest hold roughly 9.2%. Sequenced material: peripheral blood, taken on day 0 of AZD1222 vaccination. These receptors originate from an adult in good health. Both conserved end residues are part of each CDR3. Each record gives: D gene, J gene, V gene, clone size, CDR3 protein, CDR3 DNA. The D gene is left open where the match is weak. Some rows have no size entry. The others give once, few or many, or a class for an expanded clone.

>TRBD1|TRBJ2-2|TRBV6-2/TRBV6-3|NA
CASSEGGYTGELFF
TGTGCCAGCAGCGAAGGGGGCTACACCGGGGAGCTGTTTTTT
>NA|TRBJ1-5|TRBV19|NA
CASSFLDGPGNQPQHF
TGTGCCAGTAGTTTCCTTGACGGTCCAGGTAATCAGCCCCAGCATTTT
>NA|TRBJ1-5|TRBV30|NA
CAWSVAGWDQPQHF
TGTGCCTGGAGTGTAGCGGGGTGGGATCAGCCCCAGCATTTT
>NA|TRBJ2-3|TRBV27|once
CASSPLTLGTDTQYF
TGTGCCAGCAGTCCACTAACGCTAGGGACAGATACGCAGTATTTT
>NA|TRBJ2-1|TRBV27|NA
CASSLSWGQGNEQFF
TGTGCCAGCAGTTTATCCTGGGGGCAGGGCAATGAGCAGTTCTTC
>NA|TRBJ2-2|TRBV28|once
CASSPLGGTGELFF
TGTGCCAGCAGTCCTCTCGGTGGAACCGGGGAGCTGTTTTTT
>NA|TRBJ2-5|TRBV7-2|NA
CASSRRTPPETQYF
TGTGCCAGCAGCCGTAGGACGCCCCCGGAGACCCAGTACTTC
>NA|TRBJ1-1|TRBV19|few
CASSRGMNTEAFF
TGTGCCAGTAGTAGGGGGATGAACACTGAAGCTTTCTTT
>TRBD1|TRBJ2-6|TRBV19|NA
CASSIEGRGRSGANVLTF
TGTGCCAGTAGTATAGAAGGCAGGGGGCGTTCTGGGGCCAACGTCCTGACTTTC
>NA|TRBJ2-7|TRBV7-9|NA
CASTPIATYEQYF
TGTGCCAGCACCCCCATAGCTACCTACGAGCAGTACTTC
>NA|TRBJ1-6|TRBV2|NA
CASSEKGQENSPLHF
TGTGCCAGCAGTGAAAAGGGACAAGAAAATTCACCCCTCCACTTT
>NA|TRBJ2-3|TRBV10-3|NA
CAISESGSTDTQYF
TGTGCCATCAGTGAGTCCGGAAGCACAGATACGCAGTATTTT
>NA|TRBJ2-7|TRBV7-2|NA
CASSLTGTSTYEQYF
TGTGCCAGCAGCCTCACCGGGACCAGTACCTACGAGCAGTACTTC
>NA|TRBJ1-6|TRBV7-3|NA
CASSLSGQPNSPLHF
TGTGCCAGCAGCTTAAGCGGTCAGCCTAATTCACCCCTCCACTTT
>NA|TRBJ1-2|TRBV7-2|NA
CASSVGGTNYGYTF
TGTGCCAGCAGCGTAGGGGGGACTAACTATGGCTACACCTTC
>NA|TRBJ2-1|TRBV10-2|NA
CASSERGPVHEQFF
TGCGCCAGCAGTGAACGGGGCCCAGTCCATGAGCAGTTCTTC
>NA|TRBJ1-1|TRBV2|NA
CASSGDSEAFF
TGTGCCAGCAGTGGCGACAGTGAGGCTTTCTTT
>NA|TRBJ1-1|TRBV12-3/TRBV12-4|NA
CASTRDLNTEAFF
TGTGCCAGCACCAGGGACTTGAACACTGAAGCTTTCTTT
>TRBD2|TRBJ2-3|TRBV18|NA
CASSHTSGSWADTQYF
TGTGCCAGCTCCCATACTAGCGGAAGTTGGGCAGATACGCAGTATTTT
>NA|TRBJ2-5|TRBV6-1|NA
CASSEILSGQETQYF
TGTGCCAGCAGTGAAATTCTTAGCGGCCAAGAGACCCAGTACTTC
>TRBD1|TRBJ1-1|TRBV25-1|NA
CASSEYGGQGSEAFF
TGTGCCAGCAGTGAATATGGGGGACAGGGCTCTGAAGCTTTCTTT
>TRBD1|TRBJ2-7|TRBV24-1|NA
CATKRTGAPHEQYF
TGTGCCACCAAAAGGACAGGGGCGCCCCACGAGCAGTACTTC
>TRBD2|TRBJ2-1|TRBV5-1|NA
CASSSGPSGRASGNEQFF
TGCGCCAGCAGCTCGGGGCCTAGCGGGAGGGCCTCGGGAAATGAGCAGTTCTTC
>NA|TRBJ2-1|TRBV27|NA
CASSHQSGSEQFF
TGTGCCAGCAGCCACCAGTCCGGGAGTGAGCAGTTCTTC
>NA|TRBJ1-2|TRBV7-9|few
CASNVGNYGYTF
TGTGCCAGCAACGTCGGTAACTATGGCTACACCTTC
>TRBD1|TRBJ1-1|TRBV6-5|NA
CASSRGQINTEAFF
TGTGCCAGCTCCCGGGGACAGATTAACACTGAAGCTTTCTTT
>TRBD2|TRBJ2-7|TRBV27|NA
CASNSMGLAGSHEQYF
TGTGCCAGCAACTCAATGGGTCTAGCGGGATCCCACGAGCAGTACTTC
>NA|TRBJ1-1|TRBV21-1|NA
CASSTSSTEAFF
TGTGCCAGCAGCACCTCAAGCACTGAAGCTTTCTTT
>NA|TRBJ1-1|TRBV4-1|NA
CASSRVSALRGGTEAFF
TGCGCCAGCAGCCGCGTTTCAGCCTTAAGGGGGGGGACTGAAGCTTTCTTT
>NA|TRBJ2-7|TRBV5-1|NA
CASGPGPSYEQYF
TGCGCCAGCGGGCCAGGACCCTCCTACGAGCAGTACTTC
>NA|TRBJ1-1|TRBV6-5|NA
CASSYGQSTEAFF
TGTGCCAGCAGTTACGGGCAGAGCACTGAAGCTTTCTTT
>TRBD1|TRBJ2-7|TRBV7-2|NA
CASSLIGDRTYEQYF
TGTGCCAGCAGCTTAATTGGGGACAGGACCTACGAGCAGTACTTC
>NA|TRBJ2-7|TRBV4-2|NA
CASSQGGGEDYEQYF
TGTGCCAGCAGCCAAGGGGGCGGGGAGGACTACGAGCAGTACTTC
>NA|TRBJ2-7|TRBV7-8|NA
CASSLGLGATYEQYF
TGTGCCAGCAGCTTGGGCCTCGGAGCGACCTACGAGCAGTACTTC
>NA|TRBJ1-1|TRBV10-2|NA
CASSAEGGWTEAFF
TGCGCCAGCAGTGCCGAGGGGGGATGGACTGAAGCTTTCTTT